The entry below describes one T cell receptor (beta chain). This sample stems from a study of shared clonotypes between healthy human individuals. Germline V gene data show CDR1 as MDHEN and CDR2 as SYDVKM. With 6 bases removed from V and 4 bases from J, the gap between germline ends came to 16 bases. The CDR3 loop spans 15 amino acids. Researchers divided each subset's genomic DNA evenly across several immunoSEQ plates. This table comes from immunoSEQ multiplex PCR, and its TCRdb copy is limited to in-frame clones, with some not included. The sample records about 2.4 million clones, 80% to 95% being singletons.

What was sequenced was naive CD4+ T cells from PBMCs. Subset specified: CD45RA+ positively selected. This TCR came from a young man in good health. Some clones in this sample may be carry-over from other donors' samples. The chain uses TRBV28 and TRBJ1-5, with D maybe TRBD1 (5 bases). The CDR3 spells CASRPSGTGNQPQHF. The CDR3 coding sequence is TGTGCCAGCAGGCCCTCCGGGACCGGGAATCAGCCCCAGCATTTT.